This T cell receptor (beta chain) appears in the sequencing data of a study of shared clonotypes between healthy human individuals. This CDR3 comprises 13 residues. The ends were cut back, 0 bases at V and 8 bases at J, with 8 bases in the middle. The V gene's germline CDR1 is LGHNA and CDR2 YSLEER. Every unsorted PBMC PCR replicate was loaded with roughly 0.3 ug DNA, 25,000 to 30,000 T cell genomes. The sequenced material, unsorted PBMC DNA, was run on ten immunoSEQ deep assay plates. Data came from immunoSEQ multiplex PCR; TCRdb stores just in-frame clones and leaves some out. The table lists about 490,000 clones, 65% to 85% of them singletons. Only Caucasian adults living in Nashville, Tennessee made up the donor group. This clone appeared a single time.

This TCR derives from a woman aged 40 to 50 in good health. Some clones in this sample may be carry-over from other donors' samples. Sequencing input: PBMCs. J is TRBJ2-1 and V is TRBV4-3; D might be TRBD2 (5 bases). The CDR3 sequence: CASSQDEGYEQFF. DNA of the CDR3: TGCGCCAGCAGCCAAGATGAGGGCTATGAGCAGTTCTTC.